This T cell receptor beta chain came from a study of T cell changes during pregnancy in multiple sclerosis. Libraries were prepared by immunoSEQ multiplex PCR; TCRdb keeps only in-frame clonotypes and omits some of them. The repertoire holds about 97,000 clones, about nine tenths seen once, with approximately 0.76% in the top ten. The sequencing used peripheral blood, collected in the second trimester of pregnancy. The sequence was collected from a female donor in good health, enrolled as a control in a pregnancy study.

CDR3 coding DNA: TGTGCCAGCTCACGGGGACTAGCGGGGAGCACAGATACGCAGTATTTT. Amino acid sequence: CASSRGLAGSTDTQYF. This chain connects TRBV18 to TRBJ2-3, with TRBD2 matching over 13 bases. The trim removed 4 bases at V and 0 bases at J, leaving 1 base unmatched. The CDR3 length is 16 residues. Germline V lookup: CDR1 KGHSH, CDR2 LQKENI.